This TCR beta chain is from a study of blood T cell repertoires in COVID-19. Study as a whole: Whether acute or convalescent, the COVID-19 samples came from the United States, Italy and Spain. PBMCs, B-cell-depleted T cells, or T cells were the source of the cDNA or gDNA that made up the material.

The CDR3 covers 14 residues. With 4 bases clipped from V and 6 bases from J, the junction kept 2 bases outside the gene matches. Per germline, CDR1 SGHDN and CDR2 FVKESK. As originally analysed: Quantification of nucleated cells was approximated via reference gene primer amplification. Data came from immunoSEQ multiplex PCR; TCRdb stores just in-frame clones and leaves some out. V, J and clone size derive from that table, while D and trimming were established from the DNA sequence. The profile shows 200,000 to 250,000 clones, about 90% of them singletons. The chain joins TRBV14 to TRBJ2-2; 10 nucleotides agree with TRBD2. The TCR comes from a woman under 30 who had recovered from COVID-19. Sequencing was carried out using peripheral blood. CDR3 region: CASSLLAGAGELFF. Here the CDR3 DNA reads TGTGCCAGCAGCCTCCTAGCGGGAGCCGGGGAGCTGTTTTTT.